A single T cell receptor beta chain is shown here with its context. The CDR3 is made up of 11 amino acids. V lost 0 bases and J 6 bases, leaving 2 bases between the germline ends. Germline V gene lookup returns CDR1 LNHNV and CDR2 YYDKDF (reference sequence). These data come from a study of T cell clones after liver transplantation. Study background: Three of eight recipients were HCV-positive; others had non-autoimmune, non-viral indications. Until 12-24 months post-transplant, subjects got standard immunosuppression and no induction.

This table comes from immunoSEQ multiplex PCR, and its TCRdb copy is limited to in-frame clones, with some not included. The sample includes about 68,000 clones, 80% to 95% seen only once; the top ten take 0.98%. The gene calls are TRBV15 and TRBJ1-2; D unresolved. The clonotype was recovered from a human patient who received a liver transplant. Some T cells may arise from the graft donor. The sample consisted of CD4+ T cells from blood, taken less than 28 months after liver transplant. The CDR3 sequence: CATSRDDGYTF. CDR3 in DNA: TGTGCCACCAGCAGAGATGATGGCTACACCTTC.